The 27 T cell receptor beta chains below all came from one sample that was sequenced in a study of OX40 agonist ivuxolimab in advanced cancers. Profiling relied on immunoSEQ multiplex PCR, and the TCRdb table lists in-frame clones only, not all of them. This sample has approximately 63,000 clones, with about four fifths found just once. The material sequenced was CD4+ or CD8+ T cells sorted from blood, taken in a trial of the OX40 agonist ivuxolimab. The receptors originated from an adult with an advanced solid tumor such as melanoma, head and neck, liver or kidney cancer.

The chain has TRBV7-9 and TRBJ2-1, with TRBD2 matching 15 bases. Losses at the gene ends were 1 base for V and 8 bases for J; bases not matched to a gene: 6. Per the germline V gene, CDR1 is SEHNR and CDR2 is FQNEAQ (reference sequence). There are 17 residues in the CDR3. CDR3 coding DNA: TGTGCCAGCAGCTTAGTTGCGGGACTAGCGGGAGGCTATGAGCAGTTCTTC. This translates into CASSLVAGLAGGYEQFF.

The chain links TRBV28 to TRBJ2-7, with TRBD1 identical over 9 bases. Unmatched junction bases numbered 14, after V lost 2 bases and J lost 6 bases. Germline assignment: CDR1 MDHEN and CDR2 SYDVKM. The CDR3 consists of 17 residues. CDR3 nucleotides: TGTGCCAGCAGTTTACCTCCGGACAGGGGTGTTGTCGGCGAGCAGTACTTC. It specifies CASSLPPDRGVVGEQYF.

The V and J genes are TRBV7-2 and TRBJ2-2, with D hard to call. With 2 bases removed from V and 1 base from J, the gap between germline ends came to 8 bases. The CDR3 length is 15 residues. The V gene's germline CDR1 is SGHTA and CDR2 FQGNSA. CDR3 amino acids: CASSLLLGNTGELFF. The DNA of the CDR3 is TGTGCCAGCAGCTTATTGTTGGGGAACACCGGGGAGCTGTTTTTT. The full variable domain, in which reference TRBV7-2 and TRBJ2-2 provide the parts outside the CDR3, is GAGVSQSPSNKVTEKGKDVELRCDPISGHTALYWYRQSLGQGLEFLIYFQGNSAPDKSGLPSDRFSAERTGGSVSTLTIQRTQQEDSAVYLCASSLLLGNTGELFFGEGSRLTVL.

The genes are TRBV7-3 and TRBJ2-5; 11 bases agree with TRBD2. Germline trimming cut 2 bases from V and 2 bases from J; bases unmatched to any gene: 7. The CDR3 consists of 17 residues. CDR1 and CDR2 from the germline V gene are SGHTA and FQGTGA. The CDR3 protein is CASSLGRLAGHQETQYF. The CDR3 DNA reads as TGTGCCAGCAGCTTAGGACGACTAGCGGGGCATCAAGAGACCCAGTACTTC. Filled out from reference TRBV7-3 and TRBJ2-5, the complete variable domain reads GAGVSQTPSNKVTEKGKYVELRCDPISGHTALYWYRQSLGQGPEFLIYFQGTGAADDSGLPNDRFFAVRPEGSVSTLKIQRTERGDSAVYLCASSLGRLAGHQETQYFGPGTRLLVL.

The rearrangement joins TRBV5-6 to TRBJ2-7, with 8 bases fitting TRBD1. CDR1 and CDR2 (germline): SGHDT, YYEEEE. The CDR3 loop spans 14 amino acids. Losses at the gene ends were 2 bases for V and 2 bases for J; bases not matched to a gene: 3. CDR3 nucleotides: TGTGCCAGCAGCTTCCTACAGGGGGCCTACGAGCAGTACTTC. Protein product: CASSFLQGAYEQYF. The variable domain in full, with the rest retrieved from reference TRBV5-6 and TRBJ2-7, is DAGVTQSPTHLIKTRGQQVTLRCSPKSGHDTVSWYQQALGQGPQFIFQYYEEEERQRGNFPDRFSGHQFPNYSSELNVNALLLGDSALYLCASSFLQGAYEQYFGPGTRLTVT.

CDR3 loop: CASSLALGTSGEQYF. The CDR3 DNA sequence: TGTGCCAGCAGCTTAGCGCTAGGGACCTCGGGGGAGCAGTACTTC. V is TRBV7-2 and J is TRBJ2-7; the D gene could be TRBD1 or TRBD2 (5 bases each). CDR1 and CDR2 (germline): SGHTA, FQGNSA. This CDR3 has 15 amino acids. Trimming pared 0 bases from V and 7 bases from J, leaving 16 bases between.

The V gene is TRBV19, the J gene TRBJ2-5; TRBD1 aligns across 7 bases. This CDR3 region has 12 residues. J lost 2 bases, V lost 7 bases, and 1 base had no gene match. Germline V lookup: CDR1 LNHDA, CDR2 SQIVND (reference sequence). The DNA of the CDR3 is TGTGCCAGTAAACAGGGGCAAGAGACCCAGTACTTC. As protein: CASKQGQETQYF.

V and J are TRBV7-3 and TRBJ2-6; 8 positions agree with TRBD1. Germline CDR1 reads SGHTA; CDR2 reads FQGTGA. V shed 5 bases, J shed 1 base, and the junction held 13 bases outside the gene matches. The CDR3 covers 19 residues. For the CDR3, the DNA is TGTGCCAGCAGCCCTACAAGATGGACAGGGAGTTCTGGGGCCAACGTCCTGACTTTC. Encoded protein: CASSPTRWTGSSGANVLTF.

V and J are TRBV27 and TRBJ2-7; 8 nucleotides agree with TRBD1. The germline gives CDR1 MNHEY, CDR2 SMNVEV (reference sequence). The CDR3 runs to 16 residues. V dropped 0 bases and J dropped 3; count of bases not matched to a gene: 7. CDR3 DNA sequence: TGTGCCAGCAGTTTATCCAACGGGGACAGGAGCTACGAGCAGTACTTC. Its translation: CASSLSNGDRSYEQYF.

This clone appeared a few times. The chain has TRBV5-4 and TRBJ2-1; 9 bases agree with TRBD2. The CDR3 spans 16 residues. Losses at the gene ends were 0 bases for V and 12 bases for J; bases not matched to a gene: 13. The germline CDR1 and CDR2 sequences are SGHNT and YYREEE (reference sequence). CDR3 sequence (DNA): TGTGCCAGCAGCTTGGCCGGGACTAGCACCACAATGGGGCAGTTCTTC. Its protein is CASSLAGTSTTMGQFF.

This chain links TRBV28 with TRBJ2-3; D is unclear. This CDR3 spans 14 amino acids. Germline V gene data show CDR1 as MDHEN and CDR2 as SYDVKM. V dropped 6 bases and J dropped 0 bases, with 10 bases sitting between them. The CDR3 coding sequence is TGTGCCAGCAGCCTAAGTCCTAGCACAGATACGCAGTATTTT. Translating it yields CASSLSPSTDTQYF.

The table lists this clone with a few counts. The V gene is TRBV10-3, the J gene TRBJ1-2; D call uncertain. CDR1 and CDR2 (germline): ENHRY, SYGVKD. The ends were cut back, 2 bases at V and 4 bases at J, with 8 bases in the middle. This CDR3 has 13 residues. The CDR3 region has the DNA TGTGCCATCAGTGAGCTCGAAGGCTATGGCTACACCTTC. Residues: CAISELEGYGYTF.

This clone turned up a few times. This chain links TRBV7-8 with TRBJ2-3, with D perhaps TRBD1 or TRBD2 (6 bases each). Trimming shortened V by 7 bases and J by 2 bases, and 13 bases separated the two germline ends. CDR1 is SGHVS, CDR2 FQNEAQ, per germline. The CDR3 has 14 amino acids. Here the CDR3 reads CASTLGGLTDTQYF. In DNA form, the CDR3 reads TGTGCCAGCACCCTAGGGGGGCTCACAGATACGCAGTATTTT.

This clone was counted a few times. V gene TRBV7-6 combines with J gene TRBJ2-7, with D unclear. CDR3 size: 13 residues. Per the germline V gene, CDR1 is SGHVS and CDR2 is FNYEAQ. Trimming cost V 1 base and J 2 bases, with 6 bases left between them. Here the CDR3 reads CASSLDGTYEQYF. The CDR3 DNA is TGTGCCAGCAGCTTAGATGGGACCTACGAGCAGTACTTC.

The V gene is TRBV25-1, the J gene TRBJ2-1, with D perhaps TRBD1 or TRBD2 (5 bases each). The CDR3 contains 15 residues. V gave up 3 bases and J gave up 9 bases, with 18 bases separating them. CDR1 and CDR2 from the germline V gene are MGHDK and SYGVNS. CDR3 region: CASSDTRSRGTEQFF. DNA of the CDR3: TGTGCCAGCAGTGACACGAGGTCTCGAGGGACTGAGCAGTTCTTC.

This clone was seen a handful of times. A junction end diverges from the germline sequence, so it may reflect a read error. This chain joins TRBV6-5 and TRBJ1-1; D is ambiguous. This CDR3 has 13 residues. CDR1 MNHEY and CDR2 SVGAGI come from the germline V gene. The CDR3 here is CASSRAWNPEAFF. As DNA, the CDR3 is TGTGCCAGCAGTCGTGCATGGAACCCTGAAGCTTTCTTT.

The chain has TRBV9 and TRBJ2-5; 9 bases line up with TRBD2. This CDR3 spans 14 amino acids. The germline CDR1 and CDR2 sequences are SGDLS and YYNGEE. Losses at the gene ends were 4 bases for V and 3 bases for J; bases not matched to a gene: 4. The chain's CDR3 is CASSPGLAKETQYF. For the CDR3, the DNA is TGTGCCAGCAGCCCGGGACTAGCTAAAGAGACCCAGTACTTC.

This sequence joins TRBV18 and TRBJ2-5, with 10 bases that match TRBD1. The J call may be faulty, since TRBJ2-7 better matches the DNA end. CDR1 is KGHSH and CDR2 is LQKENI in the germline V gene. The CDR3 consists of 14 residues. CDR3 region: CASSGGQGVYEQYF. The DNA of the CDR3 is TGTGCCAGCTCAGGTGGACAGGGGGTATACGAGCAGTACTTC.

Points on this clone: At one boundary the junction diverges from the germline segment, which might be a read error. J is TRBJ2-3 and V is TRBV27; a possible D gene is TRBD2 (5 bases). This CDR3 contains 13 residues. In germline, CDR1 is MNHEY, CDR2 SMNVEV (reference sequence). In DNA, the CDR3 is TGTGCCAGCGGTTTGCGGGTAACAGATACGCAGTATTTT. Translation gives CASGLRVTDTQYF.

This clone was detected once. Here the CDR3 reads CASSDRGSYNEQFF. CDR3 coding DNA: TGCGCCAGCAGCGACAGGGGTTCCTACAATGAGCAGTTCTTC. The chain is built from TRBV4-1 and TRBJ2-1; 8 bases line up with TRBD1. Germline CDR1 is MGHRA and CDR2 is YSYEKL. Trimming took 5 bases from V and 1 from J; bases not matched to a gene: 1. CDR3 length equals 14 residues.

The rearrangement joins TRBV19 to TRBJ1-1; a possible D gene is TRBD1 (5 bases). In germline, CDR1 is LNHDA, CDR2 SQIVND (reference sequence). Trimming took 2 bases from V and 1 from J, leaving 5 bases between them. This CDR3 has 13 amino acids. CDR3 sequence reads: CASSIQGNTEAFF. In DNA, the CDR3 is TGTGCCAGTAGTATACAGGGGAACACTGAAGCTTTCTTT.

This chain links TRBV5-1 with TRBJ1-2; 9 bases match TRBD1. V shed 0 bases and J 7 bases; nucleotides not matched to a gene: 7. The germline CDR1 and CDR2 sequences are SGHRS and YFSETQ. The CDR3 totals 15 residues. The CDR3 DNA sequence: TGCGCCAGCAGCTTGGATGGGGGACAGGGCTCTGGCTACACCTTC. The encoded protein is CASSLDGGQGSGYTF.

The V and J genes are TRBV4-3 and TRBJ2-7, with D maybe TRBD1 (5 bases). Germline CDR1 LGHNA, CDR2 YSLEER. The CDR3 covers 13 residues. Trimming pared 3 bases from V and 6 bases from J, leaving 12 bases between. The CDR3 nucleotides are TGCGCCAGCAGCCAGACAAGGGGTTTCGAGCAGTACTTC. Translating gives CASSQTRGFEQYF.

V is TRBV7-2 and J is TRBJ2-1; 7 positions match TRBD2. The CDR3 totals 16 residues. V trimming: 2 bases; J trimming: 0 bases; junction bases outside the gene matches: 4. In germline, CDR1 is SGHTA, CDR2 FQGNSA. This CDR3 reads CASSLLAGFSYNEQFF. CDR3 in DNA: TGTGCCAGCAGCTTATTAGCGGGTTTCTCCTACAATGAGCAGTTCTTC.

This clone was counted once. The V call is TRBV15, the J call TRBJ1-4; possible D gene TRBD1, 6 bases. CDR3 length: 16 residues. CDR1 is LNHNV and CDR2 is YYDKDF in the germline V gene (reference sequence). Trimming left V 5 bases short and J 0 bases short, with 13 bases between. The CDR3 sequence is CATSDPGATTNEKLFF. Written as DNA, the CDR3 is TGTGCCACCAGCGATCCAGGGGCTACAACTAATGAAAAACTGTTTTTT.

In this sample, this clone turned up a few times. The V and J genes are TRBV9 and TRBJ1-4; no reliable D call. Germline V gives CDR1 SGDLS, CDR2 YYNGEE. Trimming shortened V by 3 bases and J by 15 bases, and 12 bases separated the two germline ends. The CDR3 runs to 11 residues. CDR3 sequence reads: CASSGGGRMFF. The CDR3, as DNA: TGTGCCAGCAGCGGAGGTGGGCGGATGTTTTTT.

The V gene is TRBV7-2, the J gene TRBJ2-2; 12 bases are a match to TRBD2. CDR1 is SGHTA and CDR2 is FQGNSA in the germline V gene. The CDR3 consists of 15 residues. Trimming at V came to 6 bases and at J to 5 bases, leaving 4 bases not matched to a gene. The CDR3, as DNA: TGTGCCAGCAGGTCTAGCGGGGGGGCGACCGGGGAGCTGTTTTTT. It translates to CASRSSGGATGELFF.